These 17 T cell receptor beta chains share one sample of origin, sequenced in a study of T cells in Graves' hyperthyroidism and ophthalmopathy. Using RNA transcripts as the source, TCR beta CDR3 regions were amplified. The HTBI primer set was used in a first-round RT-PCR of the TCR CDR3. A single record per CDR3 protein comes from TCRdb applying MiXCR to the multiplex PCR reads. The table includes around 300,000 distinct CDR3 sequences, approximately 14% detected once. The sequenced sample was blood. These receptors were taken from a woman aged 40 to 50 with Graves' hyperthyroidism.

This clonotype was recorded at least ten times. The rearrangement uses TRBV10-3 and TRBJ2-7; tentatively, D is TRBD2 (6 bases). This CDR3 is built from 13 residues. The ends were cut back, 8 bases at V and 2 bases at J, with 13 bases in the middle. The germline V gene encodes CDR1 ENHRY and CDR2 SYGVKD. The CDR3 reads CAISGDPAYEQYF. For the CDR3, the DNA is TGTGCCATCTCGGGAGACCCCGCCTACGAGCAGTACTTC.

This chain connects TRBV20-1 to TRBJ2-1; TRBD1 aligns across 12 bases. The CDR3 extends over 14 amino acids. Per germline, CDR1 DFQATT and CDR2 SNEGSKA (reference sequence). V dropped 6 bases and J dropped 9; count of bases not matched to a gene: 9. This chain's CDR3 is CSAPPGQGAGEQFF. The CDR3 DNA reads as TGCAGTGCCCCCCCGGGACAGGGGGCTGGTGAGCAGTTCTTC.

This clonotype was counted many times. The chain combines TRBV12-5 with TRBJ2-7; no firm D call. V dropped 7 bases and J dropped 3 bases, with 13 bases sitting between them. Germline values: CDR1 LGHNT, CDR2 FRNRAP. The CDR3 length is 13 residues. CDR3 region: CASALNSGYEQYF. Here the CDR3 DNA reads TGTGCTAGTGCCCTAAACTCGGGCTACGAGCAGTACTTC.

V is TRBV12-5 and J is TRBJ2-5; D is undetermined. V lost 7 bases and J 4 bases, leaving 13 bases between the germline ends. Per the germline V gene, CDR1 is LGHNT and CDR2 is FRNRAP. CDR3 length equals 13 residues. CDR3 in amino acids: CASARAPRETQYF. In DNA, the CDR3 is TGTGCTAGTGCCCGGGCCCCTCGAGAGACCCAGTACTTC.

This clonotype showed up just a few times. This chain uses TRBV20-1 with TRBJ1-6; D remains unclear. Per germline, CDR1 DFQATT and CDR2 SNEGSKA (reference sequence). V was clipped by 2 bases and J by 13 bases, with 18 bases between them. There are 14 residues in the CDR3. CDR3 protein: CSARRLPPPVPLHF. DNA for the CDR3: TGCAGTGCTAGAAGGCTACCGCCGCCGGTGCCCCTCCACTTT.

This clonotype was recorded at least ten times. The chain links TRBV20-1 to TRBJ2-2, with D possibly matching TRBD2 (6 bases). Germline loops: CDR1 DFQATT, CDR2 SNEGSKA (reference sequence). There are 14 residues in the CDR3. Trimming left V 1 base short and J 5 bases short, with 11 bases between. CDR3 nucleotide sequence: TGCAGTGCTAGAGCCGGGAGCGGTACCGGGGAGCTGTTTTTT. Protein product: CSARAGSGTGELFF.

This clonotype was seen many times. The chain has TRBV27 and TRBJ2-3; no clear D. Germline CDR1 and CDR2: MNHEY and SMNVEV (reference sequence). The CDR3 contains 15 residues. V dropped 1 base and J dropped 2 bases, with 10 bases sitting between them. The CDR3 protein is CASSLWQASTDTQYF. Written as DNA, the CDR3 is TGTGCCAGCAGTTTATGGCAGGCTTCCACAGATACGCAGTATTTT.

This clonotype was seen only a few times. V gene TRBV30 combines with J gene TRBJ2-2; 7 bases are shared with TRBD2. This CDR3 region has 15 residues. V shed 2 bases, J shed 13 bases, and the junction held 16 bases outside the gene matches. In germline, CDR1 is GTSNPN, CDR2 SVGIG (reference sequence). CDR3 amino acids: CAWSIPGTKGRMLFF. In DNA, the CDR3 is TGTGCCTGGAGTATCCCCGGGACTAAAGGGAGGATGCTGTTTTTT.

This clonotype came up many times. The gene calls are TRBV19 and TRBJ2-1, with TRBD1 as a possible D gene (6 bases). Germline values: CDR1 LNHDA, CDR2 SQIVND (reference sequence). The V end was cut by 6 bases, the J end by 4 bases, with 22 bases between. The CDR3 spans 17 residues. This chain's CDR3 is CASSPGVTGQWYNEQFF. The DNA of the CDR3 is TGTGCCAGTAGCCCAGGGGTGACGGGGCAGTGGTACAATGAGCAGTTCTTC.

The chain uses TRBV24-1 and TRBJ1-6; TRBD1 matches at 7 bases. After removal of 1 base from V and 9 bases from J, the junction contained 8 bases not matched to a gene. Germline-derived CDR1 and CDR2 are KGHDR and SFDVKD. The CDR3 consists of 16 residues. CDR3 amino acids: CATSDFEGATSSPLHF. CDR3 bases: TGTGCCACCAGTGATTTTGAGGGGGCCACAAGTTCACCCCTCCACTTT.

This clonotype was seen many times. V and J are TRBV12-5 and TRBJ1-1; D uncertain. Trimming shortened V by 3 bases and J by 6 bases, and 14 bases separated the two germline ends. This CDR3 region has 14 residues. Germline CDR1 and CDR2: LGHNT and FRNRAP. This CDR3 is CASGFVRGFPEAFF. The CDR3 nucleotides read TGTGCTAGTGGTTTCGTGCGGGGTTTCCCTGAAGCTTTCTTT.

J is TRBJ2-3 and V is TRBV13; D gene uncertain. The germline V gene encodes CDR1 PRHDT and CDR2 FYEKMQ (reference sequence). V was cut by 5 bases and J by 4 bases, with 4 bases left in between. CDR3 size: 11 residues. The CDR3 here is CASSGSDTQYF. In DNA, the CDR3 is TGTGCCAGCAGCGGGTCAGATACGCAGTATTTT.

The rearrangement joins TRBV11-2 to TRBJ2-5; D is perhaps TRBD1 (7 bases). The germline CDR1 and CDR2 sequences are SGHAT and FQNNGV. The CDR3 spans 16 residues. V lost 8 bases, J lost 5 bases, and 24 bases lay in between. As DNA, the CDR3 is TGTGCCAGCTCACCGATCGACCACCCAGGGGGGGAGACCCAGTACTTC. This translates into CASSPIDHPGGETQYF.

This clonotype was observed at least ten times. This rearrangement joins TRBV9 to TRBJ2-5, with 8 bases lining up with TRBD2. The CDR3 extends over 13 amino acids. V shed 0 bases, J shed 5 bases, and the junction held 0 bases outside the gene matches. Germline V lookup: CDR1 SGDLS, CDR2 YYNGEE. CDR3 bases: TGTGCCAGCAGCGTAGGGACTAGCGAGACCCAGTACTTC. Its protein is CASSVGTSETQYF.

This clonotype was counted many times. The chain joins TRBV5-1 to TRBJ2-1; D is ambiguous. The CDR3 runs 14 residues. Looked up from germline, CDR1 is SGHRS and CDR2 is YFSETQ. The ends were cut back, 5 bases at V and 5 bases at J, with 14 bases in the middle. This chain's CDR3 is CASRSSGRHNEQFF. The CDR3, as DNA: TGCGCCAGCAGATCCTCTGGACGGCACAATGAGCAGTTCTTC.

As for this clonotype: The conserved phenylalanine or tryptophan is not found at the CDR3 terminus, so this likely reflects a read error. V is TRBV12-3 or TRBV12-4 and J is TRBJ2-5; D unresolved. V was shortened by 6 bases and J by 5 bases, with 16 bases between the two germline ends. The CDR3 sequence is 14 residues long. The DNA for the CDR3 is TGTGCCAGCAGGGCTCTCGGTGGTAGGGAGACCCAGTACCTC. This gives the protein CASRALGGRETQYL.

There are many counts of this clonotype. The chain recombines TRBV6-2 or TRBV6-3 with TRBJ1-5; D unclear. This CDR3 has 15 residues. CDR1 MNHEY and CDR2 SVGEGT come from the germline V gene. V lost 4 bases and J lost 2, with 12 bases in between. CDR3 sequence (DNA): TGTGCCAGCAGTTTTCTCAACACGGGCAATCAGCCCCAGCATTTT. Amino acids: CASSFLNTGNQPQHF.